The sequence of this TCR beta chain was determined in a study of molecular identifiers for immune sequencing clone quantification. Study results and caveats: For highly expanded clones, sizes could be underestimated when identical TCR molecules share a barcode. Clones carrying above 20 RNA copies accounted for over 99% of effector molecules, under 1% in naive cells.

MiXCR, run by TCRdb on the PCR reads, gives a single entry per CDR3 protein. This table has 400,000 to 600,000 distinct CDR3 sequences, roughly 23% appearing once. The germline V gene encodes CDR1 SQVTM and CDR2 ANQGSEA. Trimming pared 7 bases from V and 3 bases from J, leaving 12 bases between. The CDR3 covers 13 residues. This clonotype was recorded at least ten times. Its antigen is not known. Investigators produced naive CD8 libraries from about 20,000 to 1,000,000 sorted cells, drawing on 10%, 30% or 50% RNA. This TCR was sampled from a human donor in good health. Some libraries in this study had Jurkat cell RNA spiked in. The V call is TRBV29-1, the J call TRBJ2-2, with D tentatively TRBD2 (7 bases). Material: naive CD8+ T cells from blood, with Jurkat cell RNA spiked in. Described subset: FACS-sorted CD8+CD4-CCR7+CD45RA+ naive T cells. DNA for the CDR3: TGCAGCGGAACAGGGAGGGACACCGGGGAGCTGTTTTTT. Amino acids: CSGTGRDTGELFF.